Shown below are 5 T cell receptor beta chains from a single sample sequenced in a study of OX40 agonist ivuxolimab in advanced cancers. Only in-frame clones appear in the TCRdb table, and some are missing; sequencing was by immunoSEQ multiplex PCR. The profile shows about 63,000 clones, 75% to 90% of them singletons. The material sequenced was CD4+ or CD8+ T cells sorted from blood, taken in a trial of the OX40 agonist ivuxolimab. The source is an adult with an advanced solid tumor such as melanoma, head and neck, liver or kidney cancer.

CDR3: CASSLGLAAYQETQYF. DNA for the CDR3: TGTGCCAGCAGCCTTGGACTAGCTGCGTACCAAGAGACCCAGTACTTC. J is TRBJ2-5 and V is TRBV7-3, with TRBD2 matching over 8 bases. The CDR3 is 16 residues long. Germline loops: CDR1 SGHTA, CDR2 FQGTGA. Trimming took 5 bases from V and 0 from J; bases not matched to a gene: 8.

This chain joins TRBV2 and TRBJ2-7; D remains ambiguous. V dropped 3 bases and J dropped 0 bases, with 12 bases sitting between them. Germline assignment: CDR1 SNHLY and CDR2 FYNNEI. The CDR3 is 15 residues long. The CDR3 spells CASSDERLSSYEQYF. The CDR3 nucleotides read TGTGCCAGCAGTGACGAGCGTCTGAGCTCCTACGAGCAGTACTTC.

This clone was counted only a few times. This sequence joins TRBV5-1 and TRBJ2-5; the D is unclear. Per the germline V gene, CDR1 is SGHRS and CDR2 is YFSETQ. The ends were cut back, 2 bases at V and 1 base at J, with 9 bases in the middle. CDR3 length: 14 amino acids. The DNA for the CDR3 is TGCGCCAGCAGCTTTATGTCGGTCCAAGAGACCCAGTACTTC. This encodes CASSFMSVQETQYF.

V and J are TRBV18 and TRBJ1-1; D uncertain. The germline gives CDR1 KGHSH, CDR2 LQKENI. V gave up 8 bases and J gave up 0 bases, with 10 bases separating them. The CDR3 spans 13 residues. The CDR3 reads CASVGGMNTEAFF. DNA for the CDR3: TGTGCCAGCGTCGGAGGAATGAACACTGAAGCTTTCTTT.

This clone occurred a few times. This chain joins TRBV18 and TRBJ2-7; D perhaps matches TRBD1 (6 bases). Germline CDR1 KGHSH, CDR2 LQKENI. The CDR3 totals 15 residues. V lost 0 bases, J lost 6 bases, and 15 bases lay in between. The DNA for the CDR3 is TGTGCCAGCTCACCACCGTCAGGGGAATTTGGCGAGCAGTACTTC. The encoded protein is CASSPPSGEFGEQYF.